A selection of T cell receptor beta chains follows, all from one sample in a study of graft-versus-host responses after intestinal transplantation. Profiled with immunoSEQ multiplex PCR; TCRdb holds only in-frame clones, not every one. The data hold around 13,000 clones, with around 40% observed a single time. The source was alloreactive CD4+ T cells from a mixed lymphocyte reaction culture, collected before intestinal transplant. These receptors came from a human patient who received an intestinal transplant. Each CDR3 is given with its conserved first and last residue. Each record gives: clone size, D gene, J gene, V gene, CDR3 protein, CDR3 DNA. A D gene is named only where the DNA matches it firmly. Size is stated for part of the rows, as once, few or many counts, or as a class when the clone is expanded.

clone_size: few
d_call: -
j_call: TRBJ2-4
v_call: TRBV18
cdr3_aa: CASSPGTFGGNIQYF
cdr3_nt: TGTGCCAGCTCACCTGGGACTTTTGGAGGGAACATTCAGTACTTC

clone_size: few
d_call: TRBD2
j_call: TRBJ2-4
v_call: TRBV19
cdr3_aa: CASSIVLAGGPKNIQYF
cdr3_nt: TGTGCCAGTAGTATAGTCCTAGCGGGGGGGCCCAAAAACATTCAGTACTTC

clone_size: -
d_call: TRBD2
j_call: TRBJ2-3
v_call: TRBV30
cdr3_aa: CAWSEVAGGTDTQYF
cdr3_nt: TGTGCCTGGAGTGAGGTGGCGGGGGGCACAGATACGCAGTATTTT

clone_size: few
d_call: TRBD2
j_call: TRBJ2-1
v_call: TRBV2
cdr3_aa: CASSGSAGGRYNEQFF
cdr3_nt: TGTGCCAGCAGTGGGTCTGCGGGGGGGAGATACAATGAGCAGTTCTTC

clone_size: -
d_call: -
j_call: TRBJ2-5
v_call: TRBV5-6
cdr3_aa: CASSFYERETQYF
cdr3_nt: TGTGCCAGCAGCTTTTATGAGAGGGAGACCCAGTACTTC

clone_size: few
d_call: TRBD2
j_call: TRBJ2-6
v_call: TRBV7-8
cdr3_aa: CASSLLAGSGANVLTF
cdr3_nt: TGTGCCAGCAGCTTATTAGCGGGAAGTGGGGCCAACGTCCTGACTTTC

clone_size: few
d_call: TRBD1
j_call: TRBJ1-5
v_call: TRBV5-1
cdr3_aa: CASSDRGGQPQHF
cdr3_nt: TGCGCCAGCAGCGACAGGGGGGGTCAGCCCCAGCATTTT

clone_size: -
d_call: -
j_call: TRBJ2-1
v_call: TRBV30
cdr3_aa: CAWSKAIRLAYNEQFF
cdr3_nt: TGTGCCTGGAGTAAAGCTATTCGCCTAGCCTACAATGAGCAGTTCTTC

clone_size: -
d_call: TRBD2
j_call: TRBJ2-3
v_call: TRBV7-6
cdr3_aa: CASSRLGRGTRSTDTQYF
cdr3_nt: TGTGCCAGCAGCCGCCTTGGGCGGGGGACCCGTAGCACAGATACGCAGTATTTT

clone_size: -
d_call: TRBD1
j_call: TRBJ1-6
v_call: TRBV7-8
cdr3_aa: CASREKQGIGDSPLHF
cdr3_nt: TGTGCCAGCAGGGAGAAACAGGGGATTGGGGATTCACCCCTCCACTTT

clone_size: -
d_call: -
j_call: TRBJ1-2
v_call: TRBV7-2
cdr3_aa: CASSLQEANYGYTF
cdr3_nt: TGTGCCAGCAGCTTACAGGAAGCTAACTATGGCTACACCTTC

clone_size: few
d_call: TRBD1
j_call: TRBJ1-2
v_call: TRBV28
cdr3_aa: CASSIPPGQLERGYTF
cdr3_nt: TGTGCCAGCAGTATTCCTCCGGGACAGTTAGAACGAGGCTACACCTTC

clone_size: -
d_call: -
j_call: TRBJ2-5
v_call: TRBV2
cdr3_aa: CASSELTTQETQYF
cdr3_nt: TGTGCCAGCAGTGAATTAACGACACAAGAGACCCAGTACTTC

clone_size: medium-sized
d_call: TRBD1
j_call: TRBJ1-1
v_call: TRBV6-1
cdr3_aa: CASSDRGSRGRSTEAFF
cdr3_nt: TGTGCCAGCAGTGATCGGGGGTCCAGGGGGCGAAGCACTGAAGCTTTCTTT

clone_size: few
d_call: -
j_call: TRBJ1-1
v_call: TRBV11-2
cdr3_aa: CASSPVGGNTEAFF
cdr3_nt: TGTGCCAGCAGCCCTGTCGGGGGAAACACTGAAGCTTTCTTT

clone_size: -
d_call: -
j_call: TRBJ1-2
v_call: TRBV20-1
cdr3_aa: CSGGGAIHYTF
cdr3_nt: TGCAGTGGCGGGGGGGCCATCCACTACACCTTC

clone_size: medium-sized
d_call: -
j_call: TRBJ1-2
v_call: TRBV6-5
cdr3_aa: CASRTTGANYGYTF
cdr3_nt: TGTGCCAGCAGAACGACGGGAGCTAACTATGGCTACACCTTC

clone_size: few
d_call: TRBD1
j_call: TRBJ2-7
v_call: TRBV7-2
cdr3_aa: CASRRRTGDYEQYF
cdr3_nt: TGTGCCAGCAGACGACGGACAGGGGACTACGAGCAGTACTTC

clone_size: medium-sized
d_call: -
j_call: TRBJ1-4
v_call: TRBV5-1
cdr3_aa: CASVRDIGEKLFF
cdr3_nt: TGCGCCAGCGTCCGGGACATTGGGGAAAAACTGTTTTTT

clone_size: few
d_call: TRBD2
j_call: TRBJ2-5
v_call: TRBV29-1
cdr3_aa: CSVREAARGTQYF
cdr3_nt: TGCAGCGTGCGGGAGGCAGCTAGGGGGACCCAGTACTTC

clone_size: few
d_call: TRBD1
j_call: TRBJ1-2
v_call: TRBV4-3
cdr3_aa: CASSQNPGTGGLFDYGYTF
cdr3_nt: TGCGCCAGCAGCCAGAACCCCGGGACAGGGGGCCTATTTGACTATGGCTACACCTTC

clone_size: few
d_call: -
j_call: TRBJ1-2
v_call: TRBV29-1
cdr3_aa: CSADMAGEYYGYTF
cdr3_nt: TGCAGCGCCGATATGGCAGGTGAATACTATGGCTACACCTTC

clone_size: -
d_call: -
j_call: TRBJ1-1
v_call: TRBV6-1
cdr3_aa: CASSEALRGRKTFF
cdr3_nt: TGTGCCAGCAGTGAAGCGCTTCGCGGCAGAAAAACTTTCTTT

clone_size: -
d_call: -
j_call: TRBJ2-7
v_call: TRBV10-3
cdr3_aa: CAIRSTGSSYEQYF
cdr3_nt: TGTGCCATCAGATCTACAGGGAGCTCCTACGAGCAGTACTTC

clone_size: medium-sized
d_call: TRBD1
j_call: TRBJ1-6
v_call: TRBV5-4
cdr3_aa: CASSTSGTGISPLHF
cdr3_nt: TGTGCCAGCAGCACTTCCGGGACAGGGATTTCACCCCTCCACTTT

clone_size: few
d_call: TRBD1
j_call: TRBJ2-7
v_call: TRBV6-6
cdr3_aa: CASSFEDRDRGFEQYF
cdr3_nt: TGTGCCAGCAGTTTCGAGGACCGGGACAGGGGATTCGAGCAGTACTTC

clone_size: medium-sized
d_call: TRBD1
j_call: TRBJ1-1
v_call: TRBV10-1
cdr3_aa: CASSEYRGGTEAFF
cdr3_nt: TGCGCCAGCAGTGAATACAGGGGAGGCACTGAAGCTTTCTTT